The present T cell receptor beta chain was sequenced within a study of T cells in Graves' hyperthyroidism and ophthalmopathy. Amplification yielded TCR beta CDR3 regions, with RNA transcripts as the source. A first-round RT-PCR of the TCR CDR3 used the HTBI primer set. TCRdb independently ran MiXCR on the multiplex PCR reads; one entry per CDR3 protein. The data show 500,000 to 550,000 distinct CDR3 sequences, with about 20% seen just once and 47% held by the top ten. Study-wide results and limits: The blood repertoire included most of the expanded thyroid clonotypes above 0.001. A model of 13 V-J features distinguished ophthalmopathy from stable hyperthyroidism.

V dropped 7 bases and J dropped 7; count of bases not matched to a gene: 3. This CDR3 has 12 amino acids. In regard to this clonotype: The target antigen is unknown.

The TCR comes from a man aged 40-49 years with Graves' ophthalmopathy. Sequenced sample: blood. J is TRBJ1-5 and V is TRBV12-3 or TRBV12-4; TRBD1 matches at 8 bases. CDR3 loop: CASTTGGQPQHF. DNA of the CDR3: TGTGCCAGCACTACAGGGGGACAGCCCCAGCATTTT.